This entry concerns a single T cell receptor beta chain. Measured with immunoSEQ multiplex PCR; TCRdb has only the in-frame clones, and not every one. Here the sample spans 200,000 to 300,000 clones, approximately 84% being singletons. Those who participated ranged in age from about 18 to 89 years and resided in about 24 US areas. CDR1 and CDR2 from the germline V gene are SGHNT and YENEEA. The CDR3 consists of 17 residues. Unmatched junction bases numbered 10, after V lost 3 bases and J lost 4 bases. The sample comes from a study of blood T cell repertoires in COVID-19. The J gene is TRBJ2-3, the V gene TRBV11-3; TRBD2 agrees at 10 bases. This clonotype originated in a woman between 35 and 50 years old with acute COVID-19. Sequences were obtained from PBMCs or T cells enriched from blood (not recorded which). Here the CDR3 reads CASSFSSLAGAADTQYF. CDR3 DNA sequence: TGTGCCAGCAGCTTCAGCTCGCTAGCGGGAGCGGCAGATACGCAGTATTTT. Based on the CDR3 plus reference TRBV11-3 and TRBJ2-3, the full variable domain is EAGVVQSPRYKIIEKKQPVAFWCNPISGHNTLYWYLQNLGQGPELLIRYENEEAVDDSQLPKDRFSAERLKGVDSTLKIQPAELGDSAVYLCASSFSSLAGAADTQYFGPGTRLTVL.